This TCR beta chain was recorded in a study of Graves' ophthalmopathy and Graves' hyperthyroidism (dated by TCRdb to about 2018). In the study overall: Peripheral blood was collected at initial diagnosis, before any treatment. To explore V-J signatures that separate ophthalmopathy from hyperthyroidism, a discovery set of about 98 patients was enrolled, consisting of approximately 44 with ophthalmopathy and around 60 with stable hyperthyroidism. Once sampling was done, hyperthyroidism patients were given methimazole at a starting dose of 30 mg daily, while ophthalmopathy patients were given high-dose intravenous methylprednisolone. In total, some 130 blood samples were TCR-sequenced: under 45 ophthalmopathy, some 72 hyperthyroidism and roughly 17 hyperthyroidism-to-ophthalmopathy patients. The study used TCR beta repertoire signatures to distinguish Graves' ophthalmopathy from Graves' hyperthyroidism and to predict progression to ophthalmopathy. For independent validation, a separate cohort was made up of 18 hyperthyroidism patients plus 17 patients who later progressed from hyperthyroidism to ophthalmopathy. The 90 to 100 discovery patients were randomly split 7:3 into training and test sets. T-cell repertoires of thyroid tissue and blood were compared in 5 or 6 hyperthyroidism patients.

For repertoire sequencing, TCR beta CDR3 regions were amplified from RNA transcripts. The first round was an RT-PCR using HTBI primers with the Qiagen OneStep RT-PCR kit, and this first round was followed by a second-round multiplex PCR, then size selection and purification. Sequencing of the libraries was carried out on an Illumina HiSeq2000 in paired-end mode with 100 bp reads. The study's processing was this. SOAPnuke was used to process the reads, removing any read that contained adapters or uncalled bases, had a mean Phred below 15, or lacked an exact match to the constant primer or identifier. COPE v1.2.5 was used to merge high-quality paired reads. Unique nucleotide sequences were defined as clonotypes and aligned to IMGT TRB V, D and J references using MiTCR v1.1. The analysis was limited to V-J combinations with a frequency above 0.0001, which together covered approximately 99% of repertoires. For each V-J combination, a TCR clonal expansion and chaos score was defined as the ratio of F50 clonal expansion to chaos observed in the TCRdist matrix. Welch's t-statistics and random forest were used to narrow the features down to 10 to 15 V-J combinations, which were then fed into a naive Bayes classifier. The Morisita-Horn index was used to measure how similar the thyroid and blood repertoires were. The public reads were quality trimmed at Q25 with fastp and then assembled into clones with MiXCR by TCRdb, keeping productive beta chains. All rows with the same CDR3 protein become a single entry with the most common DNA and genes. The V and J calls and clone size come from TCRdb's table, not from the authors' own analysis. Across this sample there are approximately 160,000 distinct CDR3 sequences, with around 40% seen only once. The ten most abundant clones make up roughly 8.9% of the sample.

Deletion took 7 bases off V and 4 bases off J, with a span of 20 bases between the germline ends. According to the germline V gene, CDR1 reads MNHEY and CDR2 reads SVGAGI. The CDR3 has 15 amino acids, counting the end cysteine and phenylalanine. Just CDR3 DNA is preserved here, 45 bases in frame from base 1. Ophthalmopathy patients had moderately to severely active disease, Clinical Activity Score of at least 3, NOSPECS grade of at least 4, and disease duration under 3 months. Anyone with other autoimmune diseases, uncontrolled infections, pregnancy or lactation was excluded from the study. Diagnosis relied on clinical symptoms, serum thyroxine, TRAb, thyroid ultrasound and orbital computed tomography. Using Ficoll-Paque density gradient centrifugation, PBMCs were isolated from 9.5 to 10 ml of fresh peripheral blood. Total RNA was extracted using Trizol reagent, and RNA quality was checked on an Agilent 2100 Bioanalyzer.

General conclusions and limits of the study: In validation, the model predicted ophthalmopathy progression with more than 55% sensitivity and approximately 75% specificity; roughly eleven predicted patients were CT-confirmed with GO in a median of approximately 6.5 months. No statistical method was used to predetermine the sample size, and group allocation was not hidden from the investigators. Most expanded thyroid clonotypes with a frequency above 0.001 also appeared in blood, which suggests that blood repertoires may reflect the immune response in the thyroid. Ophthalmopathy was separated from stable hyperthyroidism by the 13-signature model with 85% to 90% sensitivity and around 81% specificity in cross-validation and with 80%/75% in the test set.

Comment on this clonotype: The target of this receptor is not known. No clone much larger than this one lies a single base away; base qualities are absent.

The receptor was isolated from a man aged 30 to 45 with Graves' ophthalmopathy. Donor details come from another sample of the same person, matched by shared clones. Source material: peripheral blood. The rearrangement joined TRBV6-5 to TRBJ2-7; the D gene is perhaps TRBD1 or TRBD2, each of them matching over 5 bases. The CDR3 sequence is CASILEGYSTYEQYF. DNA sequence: TGTGCCAGCATTCTAGAGGGGTACTCAACTTACGAGCAGTACTTC.